This T cell receptor beta chain was profiled in a study of blood T cell repertoires in COVID-19. Participant-given clinical history determined each cohort assignment. This CDR3 has 14 amino acids. Trimming shortened V by 2 bases and J by 7 bases, and 12 bases separated the two germline ends. Germline V gene data show CDR1 as MNHEY and CDR2 as SVGAGI. Study processing details: Reference gene primer amplification in the assay estimated nucleated cell counts. The assay was immunoSEQ multiplex PCR, and TCRdb's table has in-frame clones only and misses some. The V and J calls and clone size are taken from that table; D and trimming were inferred from the DNA. This table has 210,000 or so clones, 80% appearing once.

This clonotype was sampled from a man in his thirties or forties with acute COVID-19. The sample consisted of PBMCs or T cells enriched from blood (not recorded which). The gene calls are TRBV6-5 and TRBJ1-5; tentatively, D is TRBD1 (6 bases). CDR3 nucleotides: TGTGCCAGCAGTTACCACAGGGTTGGCCAGCCCCAGCATTTT. Translated, it gives CASSYHRVGQPQHF.